This TCR beta chain was found in a study of T cell repertoires in cytomegalovirus infection. Points on this clonotype: Its antigen is undetermined.

TCRdb reprocessed the reads via MiXCR and lists one record per CDR3 protein. The repertoire includes hundreds of thousands of distinct CDR3 sequences, approximately 32% of them detected once, and roughly 12% sits in the top ten. J lost 6 bases, V lost 5 bases, and 6 bases had no gene match. This CDR3 is built from 14 residues. The germline V gene encodes CDR1 SEHNR and CDR2 FQNEAQ (reference sequence). The clonotype comes from a human donor in good health (CMV status not recorded). Some clones in this sample may be carry-over from other donors' samples. The sample was cultured CD8+ T cells from PBMCs, taken from culture after CMV antigen stimulation. The V gene is TRBV7-9, the J gene TRBJ1-4, with 7 bases fitting TRBD1. The DNA of the CDR3 is TGTGCCAGCAGCACCCGACAGGGTGATGAAAAACTGTTTTTT. Translating gives CASSTRQGDEKLFF.